This TCR beta chain was obtained from a study of blood T cell repertoires in COVID-19. The V gene's germline CDR1 is SQVTM and CDR2 ANQGSEA. The CDR3 is made up of 13 amino acids. V lost 7 bases to trimming and J lost 0 bases; unmatched junction nucleotides: 3. Clones were read by immunoSEQ multiplex PCR, and TCRdb kept only the in-frame ones, dropping some. The sample shows some 300,000 clones, 75% to 90% of them seen only once. This sequence joins TRBV29-1 and TRBJ2-1, with TRBD1 matching 7 bases. Sample: peripheral blood. The clonotype comes from a woman between 45 and 65 years old with COVID-19, enrolled during active disease. The CDR3 here is CSAGTDSYNEQFF. For the CDR3, the DNA is TGCAGCGCAGGGACAGACTCCTACAATGAGCAGTTCTTC.